This entry lists 8 T cell receptor beta chains sequenced from one sample in a study of T-cell memory formation after mild COVID-19. TCRdb called the 5' RACE reads again in MiXCR, with one record for every CDR3 protein. The data contain about 320,000 distinct CDR3 sequences, 13% to 15% of them seen just once; the ten biggest clones take up around a fifth. Input material: PBMCs or a T cell subset sorted from them (not recorded which). The receptors stem from a man between 18 and 29 years old who had mild COVID-19 (a few samples of this study predate the infection). Cell type and time point are not known.

J is TRBJ2-1 and V is TRBV7-2; D call uncertain. Germline CDR1 is SGHTA and CDR2 is FQGNSA. The CDR3 extends over 12 amino acids. V was pared by 3 bases and J by 6 bases, with 6 bases between. The CDR3 DNA reads as TGTGCCAGCAGCTTCGATATCAATGAGCAGTTCTTC. It is translated as CASSFDINEQFF.

In this sample, this clonotype turned up a few times. The rearrangement uses TRBV5-1 and TRBJ2-5; 8 bases agree with TRBD2. This CDR3 comprises 14 residues. Germline-derived CDR1 and CDR2 are SGHRS and YFSETQ. V was clipped by 3 bases and J by 5 bases; unmatched bases: 6. The CDR3 nucleotides read TGCGCCAGCAGCTCCTCGACTAGCGCGGAGACCCAGTACTTC. It codes for CASSSSTSAETQYF.

This clonotype has more than one count but fewer than ten. The chain links TRBV14 to TRBJ1-1; no clear D. Germline-derived CDR1 and CDR2 are SGHDN and FVKESK. The CDR3 contains 14 residues. Trimming took off 4 bases at V and 3 bases at J, with 12 bases between the two ends. CDR3 sequence (DNA): TGTGCCAGCAGCCCCCTGAGTGGGGACACTGAAGCTTTCTTT. It is translated as CASSPLSGDTEAFF. Full variable domain (outside the CDR3, taken from reference TRBV14 and TRBJ1-1): EAGVTQFPSHSVIEKGQTVTLRCDPISGHDNLYWYRRVMGKEIKFLLHFVKESKQDESGMPNNRFLAERTGGTYSTLKVQPAELEDSGVYFCASSPLSGDTEAFFGQGTRLTVV.

This clonotype has just a few counts. This chain uses TRBV6-2 or TRBV6-3 with TRBJ2-3, with D perhaps matching TRBD2 (5 bases). This CDR3 has 15 amino acids. CDR1 and CDR2 from the germline V gene are MNHEY and SVGEGT. The V end lost 0 bases, the J end lost 4 bases, and 11 bases lay between the germline ends. As DNA, the CDR3 is TGTGCCAGCAGTTACTCGAGGGCGGAGGCAGATACGCAGTATTTT. Its translation is CASSYSRAEADTQYF.

This sequence joins TRBV7-6 and TRBJ2-5; no reliable D call. The length of the CDR3 is 14 residues. Per the germline V gene, CDR1 is SGHVS and CDR2 is FNYEAQ. Trimming pared 2 bases from V and 4 bases from J, leaving 11 bases between. As DNA, the CDR3 is TGTGCCAGCAGCTTAAACTCTCATGGAGAGACCCAGTACTTC. Amino acids: CASSLNSHGETQYF.

This clonotype turned up a few times. The chain employs TRBV9 and TRBJ2-7; TRBD1 aligns across 9 bases. The trim removed 0 bases at V and 5 bases at J, leaving 6 bases unmatched. The CDR3 length is 15 residues. CDR1 and CDR2 from the germline V gene are SGDLS and YYNGEE. The CDR3 nucleotides read TGTGCCAGCAGCGTAGGGGTGGGGACAGGGAACGAGCAGTACTTC. This sequence encodes CASSVGVGTGNEQYF. The full variable domain, in which reference TRBV9 and TRBJ2-7 provide the parts outside the CDR3, is DSGVTQTPKHLITATGQRVTLRCSPRSGDLSVYWYQQSLDQGLQFLIQYYNGEERAKGNILERFSAQQFPDLHSELNLSSLELGDSALYFCASSVGVGTGNEQYFGPGTRLTVT.

This clonotype was seen a few times. In DNA, the CDR3 is TGTGCCAGCAGTGGAGAGTGGGGTTCTTACAATGAGCAGTTCTTC. Its protein product is CASSGEWGSYNEQFF. This rearrangement joins TRBV6-2 or TRBV6-3 to TRBJ2-1, with D unclear. This CDR3 spans 15 amino acids. Looked up from germline, CDR1 is MNHEY and CDR2 is SVGEGT. V shed 5 bases and J shed 4 bases, with 15 bases lying between them.

The J gene is TRBJ1-2, the V gene TRBV19, with D maybe TRBD1 (5 bases). Trimming removed 6 bases from V and 3 bases from J, with 8 bases in between. Germline-derived CDR1 and CDR2 are LNHDA and SQIVND (reference sequence). The CDR3 runs to 12 residues. The CDR3 spells CASSFRDYGYTF. The CDR3 region has the DNA TGTGCCAGTAGCTTCAGGGACTATGGCTACACCTTC.